This T cell receptor (beta chain) was found in a study of cytomegalovirus exposure and HLA in healthy donors. Whole-study findings and limits: Researchers reported from a later analysis that most CMV-associated TCR beta chains appeared HLA-restricted. Sequencing depth roughly uniform across donors was assumed in presence/absence analyses.

Healthy donors of bone marrow made up the group. The V gene's germline CDR1 is LNHDA and CDR2 SQIVND (reference sequence). The CDR3 has 15 residues. The V end lost 3 bases, the J end lost 0 bases, and 9 bases lay between the germline ends. Researchers ran the PCR with 60 Vbeta and 13 Jbeta primers. The data were produced by immunoSEQ multiplex PCR, yet TCRdb's version contains in-frame clones alone and is incomplete. In the table there are 200,000 or so clones, nearly 80% of which are singletons. In the case of this clone: Its antigen remains unidentified.

Sequencing used PBMCs. This receptor was obtained from a man in his late teens or twenties in good health and CMV-seronegative. The V and J genes are TRBV19 and TRBJ2-1, with a tentative D call TRBD1 (6 bases). CDR3 nucleotide sequence: TGTGCCAGTAGTATTCCGGACAGCTCCTACAATGAGCAGTTCTTC. Encoded protein: CASSIPDSSYNEQFF.